These T cell receptor beta chains were read from a single sample in a study of beta chain features in type 1 diabetes. Assay used: immunoSEQ multiplex PCR; TCRdb lists only in-frame clones, some missing. The data contain 600,000 to 700,000 clones, around 12% of them singletons. The sequencing input was naive CD4+ T cells from blood. The receptors come from a man under 40 with type 1 diabetes. CDR3s include the opening cysteine and the closing phenylalanine or tryptophan. D genes are given only for firm matches. Size is stated for part of the rows, as once, few or many counts, or as a class when the clone is expanded.

TRBV10-3	few	NA	TRBJ2-3	CAISTDGADTQYF	TGTGCCATCAGCACGGACGGAGCAGATACGCAGTATTTT
TRBV4-2	few	TRBD2	TRBJ2-5	CASSQGPGGSETQYF	TGTGCCAGCAGCCAAGGTCCGGGGGGGTCAGAGACCCAGTACTTC
TRBV5-1	NA	TRBD1	TRBJ2-7	CASSLETGYSYEQYF	TGCGCCAGCAGCTTGGAGACAGGGTACTCCTACGAGCAGTACTTC
TRBV5-1	NA	NA	TRBJ2-2	CASSLAENPGELFF	TGCGCCAGCAGCTTGGCCGAGAACCCCGGGGAGCTGTTTTTT
TRBV7-6	few	TRBD2	TRBJ2-5	CASGTSGGPQETQYF	TGTGCCAGCGGAACTAGCGGGGGGCCGCAAGAGACCCAGTACTTC
TRBV7-9	NA	TRBD1	TRBJ1-5	CASSLGGQDQPQHF	TGTGCCAGCAGCTTAGGGGGACAGGATCAGCCCCAGCATTTT
TRBV29-1	NA	NA	TRBJ2-7	CSVRDYEQYF	TGCAGCGTGAGGGACTACGAGCAGTACTTC
TRBV30	few	NA	TRBJ1-4	CAWGGSAKEKLFF	TGTGCCTGGGGCGGCTCGGCCAAGGAAAAACTGTTTTTT
TRBV18	few	NA	TRBJ1-1	CASSPPSGRTNTEAFF	TGTGCCAGCTCACCACCTTCTGGACGCACGAACACTGAAGCTTTCTTT
TRBV18	few	NA	TRBJ1-6	CASSLGLRSPLHF	TGTGCCAGCTCCCTCGGGCTCCGCTCACCCCTCCACTTT
TRBV4-2	NA	NA	TRBJ2-1	CASSQTKRYDNEQFF	TGTGCCAGCAGCCAAACTAAAAGGTACGACAATGAGCAGTTCTTC
TRBV5-1	NA	NA	TRBJ1-6	CASSLGDGADNSPLHF	TGCGCCAGCAGCTTGGGGGACGGGGCGGACAATTCACCCCTCCACTTT
TRBV19	NA	NA	TRBJ2-1	CASSIVESPLNEQFF	TGTGCCAGTAGTATAGTAGAGTCCCCGCTTAATGAGCAGTTCTTC